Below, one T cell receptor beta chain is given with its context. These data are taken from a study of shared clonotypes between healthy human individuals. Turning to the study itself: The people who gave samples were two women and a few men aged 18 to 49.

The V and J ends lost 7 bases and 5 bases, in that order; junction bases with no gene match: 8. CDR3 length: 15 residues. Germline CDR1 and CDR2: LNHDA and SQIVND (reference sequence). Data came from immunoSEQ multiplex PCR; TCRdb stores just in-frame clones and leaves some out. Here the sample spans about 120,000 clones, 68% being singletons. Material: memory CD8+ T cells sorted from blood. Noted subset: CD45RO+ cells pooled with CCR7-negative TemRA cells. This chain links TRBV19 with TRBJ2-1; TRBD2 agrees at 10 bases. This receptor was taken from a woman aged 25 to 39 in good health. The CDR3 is CASNPSGSINNEQFF. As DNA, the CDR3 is TGTGCCAGTAACCCTAGCGGGAGTATCAACAATGAGCAGTTCTTC.